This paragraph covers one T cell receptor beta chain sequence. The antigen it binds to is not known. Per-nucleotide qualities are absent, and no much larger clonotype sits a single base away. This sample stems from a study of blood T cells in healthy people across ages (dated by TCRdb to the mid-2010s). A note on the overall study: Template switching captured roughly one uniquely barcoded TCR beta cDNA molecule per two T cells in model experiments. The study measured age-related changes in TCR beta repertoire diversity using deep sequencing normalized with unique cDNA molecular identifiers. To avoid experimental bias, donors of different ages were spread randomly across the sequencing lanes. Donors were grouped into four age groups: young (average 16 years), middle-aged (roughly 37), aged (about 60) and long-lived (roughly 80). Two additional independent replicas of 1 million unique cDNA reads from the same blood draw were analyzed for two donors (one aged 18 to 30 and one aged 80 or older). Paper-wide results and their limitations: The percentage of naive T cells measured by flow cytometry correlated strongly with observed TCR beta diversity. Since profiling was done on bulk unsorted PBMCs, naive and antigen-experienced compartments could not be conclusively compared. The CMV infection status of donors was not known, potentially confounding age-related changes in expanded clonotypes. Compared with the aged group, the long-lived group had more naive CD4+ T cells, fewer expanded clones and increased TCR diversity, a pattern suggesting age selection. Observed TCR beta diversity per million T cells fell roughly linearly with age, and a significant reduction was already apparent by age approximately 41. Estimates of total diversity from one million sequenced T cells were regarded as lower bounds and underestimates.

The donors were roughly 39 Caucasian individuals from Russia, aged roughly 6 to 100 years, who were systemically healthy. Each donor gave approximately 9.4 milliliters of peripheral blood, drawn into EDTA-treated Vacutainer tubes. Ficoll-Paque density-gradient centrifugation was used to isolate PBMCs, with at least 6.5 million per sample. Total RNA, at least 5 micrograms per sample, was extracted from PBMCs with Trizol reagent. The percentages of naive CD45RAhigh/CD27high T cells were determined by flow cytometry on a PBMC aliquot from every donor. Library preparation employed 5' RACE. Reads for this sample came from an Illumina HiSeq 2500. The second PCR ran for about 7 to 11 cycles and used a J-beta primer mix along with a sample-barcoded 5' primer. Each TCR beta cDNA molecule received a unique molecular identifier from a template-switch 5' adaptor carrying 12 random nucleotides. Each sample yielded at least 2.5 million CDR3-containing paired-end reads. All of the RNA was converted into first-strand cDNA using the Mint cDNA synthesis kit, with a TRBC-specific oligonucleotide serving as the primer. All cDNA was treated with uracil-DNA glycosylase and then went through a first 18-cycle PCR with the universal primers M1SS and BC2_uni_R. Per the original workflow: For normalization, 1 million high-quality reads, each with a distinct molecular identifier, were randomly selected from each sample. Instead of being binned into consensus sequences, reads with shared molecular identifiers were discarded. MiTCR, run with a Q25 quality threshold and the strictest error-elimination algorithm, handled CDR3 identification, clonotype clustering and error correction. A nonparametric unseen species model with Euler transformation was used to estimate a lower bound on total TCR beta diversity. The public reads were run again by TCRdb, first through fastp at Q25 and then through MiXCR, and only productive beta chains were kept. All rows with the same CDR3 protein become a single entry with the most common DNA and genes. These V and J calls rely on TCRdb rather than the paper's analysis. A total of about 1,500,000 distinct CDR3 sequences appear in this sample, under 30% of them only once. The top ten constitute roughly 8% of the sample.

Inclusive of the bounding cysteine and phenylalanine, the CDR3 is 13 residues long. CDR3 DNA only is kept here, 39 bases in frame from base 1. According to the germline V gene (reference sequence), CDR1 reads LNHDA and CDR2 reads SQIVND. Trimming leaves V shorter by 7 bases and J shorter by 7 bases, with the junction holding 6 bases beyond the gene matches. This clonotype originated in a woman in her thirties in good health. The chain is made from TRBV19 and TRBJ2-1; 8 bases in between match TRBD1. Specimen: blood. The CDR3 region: CASNGDRKNEQFF. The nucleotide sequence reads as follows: TGTGCCAGTAATGGGGACAGGAAAAATGAGCAGTTCTTC. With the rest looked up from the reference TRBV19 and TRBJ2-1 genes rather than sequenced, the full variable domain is DGGITQSPKYLFRKEGQNVTLSCEQNLNHDAMYWYRQDPGQGLRLIYYSQIVNDFQKGDIAEGYSVSREKKESFPLTVTSAQKNPTAFYLCASNGDRKNEQFFGPGTRLTVL.